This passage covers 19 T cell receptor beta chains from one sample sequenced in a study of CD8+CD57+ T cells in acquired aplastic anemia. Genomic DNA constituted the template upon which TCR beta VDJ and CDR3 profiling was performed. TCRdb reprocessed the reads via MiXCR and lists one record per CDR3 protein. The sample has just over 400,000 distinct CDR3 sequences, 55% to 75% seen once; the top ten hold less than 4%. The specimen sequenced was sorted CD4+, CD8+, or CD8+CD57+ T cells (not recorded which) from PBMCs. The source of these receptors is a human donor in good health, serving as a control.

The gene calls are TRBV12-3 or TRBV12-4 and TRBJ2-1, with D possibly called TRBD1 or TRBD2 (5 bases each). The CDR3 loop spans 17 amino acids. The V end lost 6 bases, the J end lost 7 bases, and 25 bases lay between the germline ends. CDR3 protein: CASRQVRDGEVGNEQFF. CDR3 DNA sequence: TGTGCCAGCAGACAGGTACGGGACGGGGAAGTGGGGAATGAGCAGTTCTTC.

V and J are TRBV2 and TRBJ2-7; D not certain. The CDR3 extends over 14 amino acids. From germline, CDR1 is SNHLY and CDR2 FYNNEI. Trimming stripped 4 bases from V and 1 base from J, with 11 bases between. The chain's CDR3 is CASSVYPESYEQYF. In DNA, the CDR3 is TGTGCCAGCAGTGTATATCCGGAGTCCTACGAGCAGTACTTC.

The CDR3 DNA follows: TGTGCCAGCAGCTCCTCACTAGCGGCGTCCCCACCCCTCCACTTT. It yields the protein CASSSSLAASPPLHF. The J gene is TRBJ1-6, the V gene TRBV7-9, with no clear D. V was pared by 4 bases and J by 11 bases, with 18 bases between. The CDR3 extends over 15 amino acids. Germline lookup yields CDR1 SEHNR and CDR2 FQNEAQ (reference sequence). Full variable domain (missing parts from reference TRBV7-9 and TRBJ1-6): DTGVSQNPRHKITKRGQNVTFRCDPISEHNRLYWYRQTLGQGPEFLTYFQNEAQLEKSRLLSDRFSAERPKGSFSTLEIQRTEQGDSAMYLCASSSSLAASPPLHFGNGTRLTVT.

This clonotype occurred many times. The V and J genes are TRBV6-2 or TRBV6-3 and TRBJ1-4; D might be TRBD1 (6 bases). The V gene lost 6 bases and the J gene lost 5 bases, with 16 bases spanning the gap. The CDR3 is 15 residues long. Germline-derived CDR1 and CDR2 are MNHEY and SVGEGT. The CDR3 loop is CASRHGQRGNEKLFF. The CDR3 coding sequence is TGTGCCAGCAGACACGGACAGAGGGGAAATGAAAAACTGTTTTTT.

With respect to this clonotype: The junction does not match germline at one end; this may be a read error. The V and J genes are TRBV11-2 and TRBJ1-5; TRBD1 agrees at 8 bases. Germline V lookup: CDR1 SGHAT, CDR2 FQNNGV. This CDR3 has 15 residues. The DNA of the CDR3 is TGCGCCAGCAGCCCGGGGACAGGCCTTAATCAGCCCCAGCATTTT. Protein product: CASSPGTGLNQPQHF.

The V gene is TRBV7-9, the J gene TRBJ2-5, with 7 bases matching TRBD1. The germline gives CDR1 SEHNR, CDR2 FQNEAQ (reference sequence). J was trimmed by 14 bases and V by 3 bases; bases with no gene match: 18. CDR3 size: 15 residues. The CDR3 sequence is CASSFPNPGQKQFYF. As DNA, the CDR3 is TGTGCCAGCAGCTTCCCGAATCCGGGACAGAAGCAGTTCTACTTC.

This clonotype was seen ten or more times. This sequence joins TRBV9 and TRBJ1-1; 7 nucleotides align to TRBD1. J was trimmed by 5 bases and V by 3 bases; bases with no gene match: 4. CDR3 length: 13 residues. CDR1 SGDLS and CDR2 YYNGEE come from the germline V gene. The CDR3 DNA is TGTGCCAGCAGCGCAGGGGGAGGGACTGAAGCTTTCTTT. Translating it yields CASSAGGGTEAFF.

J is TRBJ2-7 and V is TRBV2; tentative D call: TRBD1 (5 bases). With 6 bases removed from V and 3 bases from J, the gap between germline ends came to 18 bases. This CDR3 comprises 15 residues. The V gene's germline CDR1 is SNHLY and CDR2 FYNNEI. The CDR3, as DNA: TGTGCCAGCAGCGTAGATGGGGCCCAATTCTACGAGCAGTACTTC. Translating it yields CASSVDGAQFYEQYF.

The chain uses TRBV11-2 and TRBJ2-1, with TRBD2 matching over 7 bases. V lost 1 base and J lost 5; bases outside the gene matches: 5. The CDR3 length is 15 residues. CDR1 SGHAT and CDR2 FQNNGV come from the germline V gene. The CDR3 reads CASSLGAGINNEQFF. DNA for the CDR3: TGTGCCAGCAGCTTAGGAGCGGGGATTAACAATGAGCAGTTCTTC.

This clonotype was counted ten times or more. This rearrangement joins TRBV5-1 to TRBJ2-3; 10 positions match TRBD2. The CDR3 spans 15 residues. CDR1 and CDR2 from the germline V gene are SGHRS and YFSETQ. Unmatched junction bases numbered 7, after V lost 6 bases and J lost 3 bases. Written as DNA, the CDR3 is TGCGCCAGCACCCCTAGCGGGGGCGTGACAGATACGCAGTATTTT. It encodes CASTPSGGVTDTQYF.

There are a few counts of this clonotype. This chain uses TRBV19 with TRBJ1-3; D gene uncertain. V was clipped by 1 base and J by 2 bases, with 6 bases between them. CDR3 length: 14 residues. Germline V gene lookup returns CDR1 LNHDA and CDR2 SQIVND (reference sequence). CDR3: CASSIVGAGNTIYF. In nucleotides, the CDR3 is TGTGCCAGTAGTATAGTTGGCGCTGGAAACACCATATATTTT.

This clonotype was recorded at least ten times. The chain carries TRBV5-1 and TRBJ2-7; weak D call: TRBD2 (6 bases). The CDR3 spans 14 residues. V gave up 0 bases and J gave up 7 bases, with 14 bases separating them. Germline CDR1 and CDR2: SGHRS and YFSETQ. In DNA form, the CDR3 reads TGCGCCAGCAGCTTGGAGTCGTTGGGAGGTGAGCAGTACTTC. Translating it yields CASSLESLGGEQYF.

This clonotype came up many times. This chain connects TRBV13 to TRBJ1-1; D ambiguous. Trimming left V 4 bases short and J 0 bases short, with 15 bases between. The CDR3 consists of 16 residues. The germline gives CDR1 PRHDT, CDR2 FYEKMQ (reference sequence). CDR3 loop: CASSSRARSLNTEAFF. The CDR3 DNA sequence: TGTGCCAGCAGCTCTCGGGCCAGGTCTTTGAACACTGAAGCTTTCTTT.

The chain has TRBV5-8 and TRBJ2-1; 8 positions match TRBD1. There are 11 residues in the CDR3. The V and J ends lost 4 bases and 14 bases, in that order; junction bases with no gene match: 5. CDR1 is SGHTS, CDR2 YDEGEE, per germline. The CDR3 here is CASSPDRVEFF. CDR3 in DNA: TGTGCCAGCAGCCCGGACAGGGTGGAGTTCTTC.

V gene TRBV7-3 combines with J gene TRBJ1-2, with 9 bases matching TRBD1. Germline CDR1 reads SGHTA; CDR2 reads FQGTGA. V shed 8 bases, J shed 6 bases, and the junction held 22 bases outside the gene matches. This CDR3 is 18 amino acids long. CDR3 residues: CASGLFWDRESSSDGYTF. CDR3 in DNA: TGTGCCAGCGGTTTATTCTGGGACAGGGAGTCTAGTAGTGATGGCTACACCTTC.

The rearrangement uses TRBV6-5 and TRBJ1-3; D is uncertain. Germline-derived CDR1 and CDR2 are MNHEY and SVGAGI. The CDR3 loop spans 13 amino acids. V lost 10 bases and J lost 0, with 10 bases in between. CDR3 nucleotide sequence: TGTGCCACTTCTCGGGACTCTGGAAACACCATATATTTT. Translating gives CATSRDSGNTIYF.

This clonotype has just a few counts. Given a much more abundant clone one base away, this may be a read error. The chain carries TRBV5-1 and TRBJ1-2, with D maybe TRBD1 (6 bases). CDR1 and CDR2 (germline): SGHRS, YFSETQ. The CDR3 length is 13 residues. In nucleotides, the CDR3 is TGTGCCAGCAGCATCGGCAGGGGTTCTGGCTACACCTTC. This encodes CASSIGRGSGYTF. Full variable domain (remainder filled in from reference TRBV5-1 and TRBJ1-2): KAGVTQTPRYLIKTRGQQVTLSCSPISGHRSVSWYQQTPGQGLQFLFEYFSETQRNKGNFPGRFSGRQFSNSRSEMNVSTLELGDSALYLCASSIGRGSGYTFGSGTRLTVV.

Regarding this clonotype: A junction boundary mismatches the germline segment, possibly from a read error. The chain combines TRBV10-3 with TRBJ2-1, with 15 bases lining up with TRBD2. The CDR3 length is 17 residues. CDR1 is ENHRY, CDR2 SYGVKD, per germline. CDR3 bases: TGTGCCAGCAGTACCGGGACTAGCGGGGGGAAATACAATGAGCAGTTCTTC. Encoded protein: CASSTGTSGGKYNEQFF.

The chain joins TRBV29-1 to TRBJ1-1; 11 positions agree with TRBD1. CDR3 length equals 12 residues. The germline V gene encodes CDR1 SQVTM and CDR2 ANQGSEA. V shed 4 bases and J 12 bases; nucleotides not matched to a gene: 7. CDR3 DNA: TGCAGCGTTGTAATGGGGACAGGGGGAACTTTCTTT. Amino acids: CSVVMGTGGTFF.